A single T cell receptor beta chain is shown here with its context. Positively selected for CCR7, the CD45RO-negative cells used as naive CD8 cells excluded terminally differentiated effector memory CD45RA+ cells. Profiled with immunoSEQ multiplex PCR; TCRdb holds only in-frame clones, not every one. The table shows about 2.1 million clones, with about 92% occurring only once. The sample belongs to a study of shared clonotypes between healthy human individuals. Trimming removed 5 bases at V and 5 bases at J, with 14 bases between. The CDR3 loop spans 14 amino acids. Germline values: CDR1 SEHNR, CDR2 FQNEAQ (reference sequence).

The J gene is TRBJ2-3, the V gene TRBV7-9; D perhaps matches TRBD2 (5 bases). Sample: naive CD8+ T cells from PBMCs. This receptor was identified in a young man in good health. Some clones in this sample may be carry-over from other donors' samples. The CDR3 sequence: CASSPPGLGDTQYF. The CDR3 nucleotides are TGTGCCAGCAGCCCCCCGGGGTTGGGAGATACGCAGTATTTT.